This TCR beta chain was sequenced during a study of T cell responses to AZD1222 COVID-19 vaccine (dated by TCRdb to 2020 to 2022). About the full investigation: AZD1222 recipients whose second dose came at about 4 weeks and those whose second dose came at about 12 weeks were combined into one group, since spike-specific TCR depth and breadth did not differ between the two schedules. A total of over 230 trial participants underwent TCR sequencing, of whom roughly 210 had received two doses of AZD1222 and around 26 had received two doses of the MenACWY control vaccine. Trial participants were enrolled by age into subgroups of 18-55, 56-69 and 70-plus years, and roughly 150, 30 and 60 TCR-sequenced participants, respectively, were included in these subgroups. The investigation overall reported the following: Because no day 14 peak-response samples were available, repertoires were characterized only after the peak T cell response. Reportedly, almost half of the unique spike-specific TCRs recognized epitopes lying outside the regions that are mutated in the B.1.351 and B.1.1.7 variants. Conclusions about previously exposed vaccinees are limited, since just 6 or 7 AZD1222 recipients were seropositive for SARS-CoV-2 at baseline. Participants were mostly white British, with more females than males. The authors suggested clonal diversity may have been underestimated. The vaccine-associated CD4 TCRs covered the entire spike protein, and the dominant responses fell in regions 160-218 and 743-854. The 56-69-year group was small, and its depth increase did not reach significance, likely because of low power. Spike-specific TCR breadth and depth rose significantly after two AZD1222 doses compared with day 0 and with MenACWY recipients.

The germline V gene gives CDR1 as WSHSY and CDR2 as SAAADI. The CDR3, from cysteine to phenylalanine, totals 13 residues. CDR3 DNA is the only sequence kept; it has 39 bases, read in frame from the first base. V loses 4 bases, J loses 5 bases, and the germline ends lie 8 bases apart. Reading the label with the study, this specimen's time point is: baseline before first vaccination. Vaccinee samples came from UK trials COV001 and COV002, including a single-blind randomized controlled phase 2/3 trial of AZD1222 (ChAdOx1 nCoV-19) in healthy adults. For TCRbeta chain sequencing, PBMC samples from trial participants were taken at day 0 and at day 28 after the second dose. Note on this clone: Which antigen it targets is not known. One base away there is no much larger clone; base qualities are not given.

The CDR3 regions of human TCRbeta chains were analyzed by immunosequencing. From the authors' description of their analysis: TCRs in the repertoires were matched against a reference library of SARS-CoV-2-specific TCRs that had been generated with the MIRA antigen-specificity platform. Breadth was defined as the fraction of unique TCRs that were SARS-CoV-2-associated, and depth was defined as the fraction of total T cells that were SARS-CoV-2-associated. Using the MIRA data, every spike-specific TCR was mapped to the spike region that the TCR reacted to and assigned to either a CD4 or a CD8 class. Log10-transformed breadth and depth values were compared by one-way ANOVA with Sidak's multiple comparisons tests. TCRdb obtained this table from immuneACCESS and retained in-frame rearrangements with V and J assigned. These tables miss some clones; where compared with another copy, unresolved V genes account for less than half of the shortfall, and the remainder is unexplained. For V, J and clone size, that table is used; D and trimming come from the DNA. This sample is represented by around 120,000 clones; around 93% of them were singletons. 13% to 15% of the sample goes to the ten largest clones.

The chain is encoded by TRBV10-2 joined to TRBJ2-2; the D region may be TRBD1 or TRBD2, each matching 5 bases equally. The starting material was peripheral blood, obtained on day 0 of AZD1222 vaccination. The clonotype comes from an adult in good health. CDR3 sequence: CASSGGETGELFF. The bases are TGCGCCAGCAGTGGAGGGGAGACCGGGGAGCTGTTTTTT.